This T cell receptor beta chain was obtained from a study of OX40 agonist ivuxolimab in advanced cancers. Only in-frame clones appear in the TCRdb table, and some are missing; sequencing was by immunoSEQ multiplex PCR. The sample contains some 150,000 clones, around nine tenths of which appear only once. This CDR3 comprises 11 residues. Germline lookup yields CDR1 MNHEY and CDR2 SMNVEV (reference sequence). V was clipped by 6 bases and J by 13 bases, with 14 bases between them. The receptor was isolated from an adult with an advanced solid tumor such as melanoma, head and neck, liver or kidney cancer. V usage is TRBV27 and J usage is TRBJ2-3; no clear D gene. Sequencing used CD4+ or CD8+ T cells sorted from blood, obtained in a trial of the OX40 agonist ivuxolimab. The CDR3 DNA is TGTGCCAGCAGCTCCTCGGTCCAAGAGTATTTT. It translates to CASSSSVQEYF.